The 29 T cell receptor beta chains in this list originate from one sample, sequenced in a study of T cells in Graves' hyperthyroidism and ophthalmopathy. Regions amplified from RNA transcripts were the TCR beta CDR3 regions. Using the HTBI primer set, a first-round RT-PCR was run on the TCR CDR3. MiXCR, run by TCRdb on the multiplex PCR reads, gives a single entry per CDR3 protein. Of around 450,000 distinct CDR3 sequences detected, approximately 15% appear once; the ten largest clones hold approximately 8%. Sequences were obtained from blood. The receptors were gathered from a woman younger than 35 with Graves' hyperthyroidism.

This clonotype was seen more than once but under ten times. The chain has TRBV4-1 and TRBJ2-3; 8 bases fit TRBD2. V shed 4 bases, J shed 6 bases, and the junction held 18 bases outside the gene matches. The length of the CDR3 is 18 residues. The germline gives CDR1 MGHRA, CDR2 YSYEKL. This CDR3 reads CASSRGGTGGTSGDTQYF. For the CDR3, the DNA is TGCGCCAGCAGCCGAGGGGGTACGGGAGGGACATCCGGGGATACGCAGTATTTT.

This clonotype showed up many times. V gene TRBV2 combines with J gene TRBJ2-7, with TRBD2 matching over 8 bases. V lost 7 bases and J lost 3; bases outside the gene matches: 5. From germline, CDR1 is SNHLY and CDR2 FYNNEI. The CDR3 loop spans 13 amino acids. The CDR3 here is CASTGTSDYEQYF. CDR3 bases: TGTGCCAGCACCGGGACTAGTGACTACGAGCAGTACTTC.

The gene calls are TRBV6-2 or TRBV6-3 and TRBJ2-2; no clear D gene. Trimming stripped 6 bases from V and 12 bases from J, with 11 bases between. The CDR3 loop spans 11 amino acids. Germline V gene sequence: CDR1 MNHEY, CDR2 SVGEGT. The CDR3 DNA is TGTGCCAGCAGGTCCCTAGAGAAGCTGTTTTTT. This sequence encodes CASRSLEKLFF.

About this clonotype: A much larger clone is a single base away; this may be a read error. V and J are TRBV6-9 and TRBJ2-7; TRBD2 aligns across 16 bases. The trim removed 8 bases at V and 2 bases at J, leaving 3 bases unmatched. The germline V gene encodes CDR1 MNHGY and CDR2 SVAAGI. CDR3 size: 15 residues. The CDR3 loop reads CASAGTSGGAYEQYF. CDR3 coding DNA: TGTGCCAGCGCCGGGACTAGCGGGGGGGCCTACGAGCAGTACTTC.

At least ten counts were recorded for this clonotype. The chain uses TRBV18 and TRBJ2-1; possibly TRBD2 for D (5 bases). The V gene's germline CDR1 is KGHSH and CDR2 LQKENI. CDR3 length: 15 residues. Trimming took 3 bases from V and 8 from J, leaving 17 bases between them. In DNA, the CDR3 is TGTGCCAGCTCACCTTCCTTACTAGTCCGTGATGAGCAGTTCTTC. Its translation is CASSPSLLVRDEQFF.

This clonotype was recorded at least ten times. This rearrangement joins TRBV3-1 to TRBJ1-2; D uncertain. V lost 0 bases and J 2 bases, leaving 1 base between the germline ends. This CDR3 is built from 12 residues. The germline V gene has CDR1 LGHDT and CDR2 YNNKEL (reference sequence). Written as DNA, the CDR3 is TGTGCCAGCAGCCAAGACAACTATGGCTACACCTTC. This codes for CASSQDNYGYTF.

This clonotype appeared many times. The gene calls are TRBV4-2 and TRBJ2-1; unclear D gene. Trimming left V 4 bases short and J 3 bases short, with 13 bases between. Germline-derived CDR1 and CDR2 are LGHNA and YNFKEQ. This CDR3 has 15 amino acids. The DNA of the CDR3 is TGTGCCAGCAGCCTAAACGAAGAATACTACAATGAGCAGTTCTTC. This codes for CASSLNEEYYNEQFF.

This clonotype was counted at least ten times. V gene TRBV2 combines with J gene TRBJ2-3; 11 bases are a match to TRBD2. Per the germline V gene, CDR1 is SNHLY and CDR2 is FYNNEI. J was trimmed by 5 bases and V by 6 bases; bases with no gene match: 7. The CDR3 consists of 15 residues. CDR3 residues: CASSVGLAEVDTQYF. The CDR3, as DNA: TGTGCCAGCAGCGTGGGACTAGCGGAAGTAGATACGCAGTATTTT.

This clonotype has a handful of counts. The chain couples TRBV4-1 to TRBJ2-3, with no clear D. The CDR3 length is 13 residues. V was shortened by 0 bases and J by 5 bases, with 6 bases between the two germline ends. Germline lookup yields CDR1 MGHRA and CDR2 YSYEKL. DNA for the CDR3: TGCGCCAGCAGCCAAGATCGAAAAGATACGCAGTATTTT. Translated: CASSQDRKDTQYF.

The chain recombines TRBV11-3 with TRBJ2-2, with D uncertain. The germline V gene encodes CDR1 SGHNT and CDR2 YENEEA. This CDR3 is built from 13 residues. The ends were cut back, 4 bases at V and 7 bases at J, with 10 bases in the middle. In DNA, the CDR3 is TGTGCCAGCAGCTCGCGGTTCGACGGGGAGCTGTTTTTT. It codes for CASSSRFDGELFF.

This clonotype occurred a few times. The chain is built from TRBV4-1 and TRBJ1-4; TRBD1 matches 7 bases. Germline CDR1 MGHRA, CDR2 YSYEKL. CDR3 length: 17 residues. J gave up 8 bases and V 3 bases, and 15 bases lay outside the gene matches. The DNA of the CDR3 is TGCGCCAGCAGCCACCTTACCCCTAGGACAGGATCGGAAAAACTGTTTTTT. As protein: CASSHLTPRTGSEKLFF.

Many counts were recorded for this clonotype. CDR3 in DNA: TGCAGTGCTAGAGATCTGAGGGGAGCCTCCGAGCAGTACTTC. It encodes CSARDLRGASEQYF. The chain links TRBV20-1 to TRBJ2-7, with D possibly being TRBD1 or TRBD2 (5 bases each). V was cut by 0 bases and J by 6 bases, with 15 bases left in between. CDR3 length equals 14 residues. Germline-derived CDR1 and CDR2 are DFQATT and SNEGSKA (reference sequence).

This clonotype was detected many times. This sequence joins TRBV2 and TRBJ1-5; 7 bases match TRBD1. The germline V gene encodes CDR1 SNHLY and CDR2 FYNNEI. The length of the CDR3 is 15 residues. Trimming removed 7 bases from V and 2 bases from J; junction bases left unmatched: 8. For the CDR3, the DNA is TGTGCCAGCACTTACAGGGGAGGCGGCAATCAGCCCCAGCATTTT. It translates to CASTYRGGGNQPQHF.

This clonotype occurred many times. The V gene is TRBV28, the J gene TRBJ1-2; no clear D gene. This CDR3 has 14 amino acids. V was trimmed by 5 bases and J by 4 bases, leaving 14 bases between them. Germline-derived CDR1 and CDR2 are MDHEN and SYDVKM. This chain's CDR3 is CASSTRRSIYGYTF. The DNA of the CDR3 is TGTGCCAGCAGTACCCGTCGGAGTATCTATGGCTACACCTTC.

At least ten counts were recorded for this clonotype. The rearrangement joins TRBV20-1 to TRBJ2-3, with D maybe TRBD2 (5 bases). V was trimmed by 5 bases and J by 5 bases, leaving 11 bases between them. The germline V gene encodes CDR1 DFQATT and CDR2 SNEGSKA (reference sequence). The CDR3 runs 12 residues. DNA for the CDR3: TGCAGTGCTTGGACTCCGGGAGATACGCAGTATTTT. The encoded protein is CSAWTPGDTQYF.

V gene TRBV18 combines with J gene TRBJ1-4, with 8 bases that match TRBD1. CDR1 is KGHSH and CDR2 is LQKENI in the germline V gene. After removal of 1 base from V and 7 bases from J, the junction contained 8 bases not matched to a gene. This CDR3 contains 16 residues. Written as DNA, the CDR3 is TGTGCCAGCTCACCACGGACAGGGTTCGAGAGTGAAAAACTGTTTTTT. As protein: CASSPRTGFESEKLFF.

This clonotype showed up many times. DNA for the CDR3: TGTGCCAGCAGCACGACTAGCGGGAATATCGAGCAGTACTTC. This codes for CASSTTSGNIEQYF. V and J are TRBV7-9 and TRBJ2-7; 11 bases map to TRBD2. Trimming at V came to 5 bases and at J to 6 bases, leaving 6 bases not matched to a gene. This CDR3 is 14 amino acids long. The germline CDR1 and CDR2 sequences are SEHNR and FQNEAQ (reference sequence).

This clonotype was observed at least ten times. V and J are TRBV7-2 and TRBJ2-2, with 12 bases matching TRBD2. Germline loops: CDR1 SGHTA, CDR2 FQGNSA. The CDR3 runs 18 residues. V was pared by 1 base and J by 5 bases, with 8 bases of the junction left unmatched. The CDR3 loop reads CASSLVGWGTSGTGELFF. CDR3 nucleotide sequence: TGTGCCAGCAGCTTAGTGGGCTGGGGGACTAGCGGGACCGGGGAGCTGTTTTTT.

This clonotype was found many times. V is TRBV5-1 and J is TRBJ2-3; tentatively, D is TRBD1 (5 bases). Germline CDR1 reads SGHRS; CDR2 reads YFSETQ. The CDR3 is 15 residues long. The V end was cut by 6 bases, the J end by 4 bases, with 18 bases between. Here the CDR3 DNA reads TGCGCCAGCAACTCAGGACACGGTGGCCCAGATACGCAGTATTTT. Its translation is CASNSGHGGPDTQYF.

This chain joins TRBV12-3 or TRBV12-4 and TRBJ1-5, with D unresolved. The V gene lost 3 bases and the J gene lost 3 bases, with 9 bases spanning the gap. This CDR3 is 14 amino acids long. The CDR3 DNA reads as TGTGCCAGCAGTTTGGGCAGGCTCAATCAGCCCCAGCATTTT. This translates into CASSLGRLNQPQHF.

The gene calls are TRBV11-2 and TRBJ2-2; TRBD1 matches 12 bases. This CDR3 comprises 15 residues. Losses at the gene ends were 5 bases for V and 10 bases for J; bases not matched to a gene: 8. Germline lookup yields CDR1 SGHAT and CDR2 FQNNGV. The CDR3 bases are TGTGCCAGCAGCGTCCTGGGGACAGGGGGCTCGGAGCTGTTTTTT. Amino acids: CASSVLGTGGSELFF.

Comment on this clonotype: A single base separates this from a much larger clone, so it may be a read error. The CDR3 DNA sequence: TGTGCCAGCAGCCAAGGGGGGCCACCTCAAGAGACCCAGTACTTC. Translated: CASSQGGPPQETQYF. This rearrangement joins TRBV3-1 to TRBJ2-5; the D gene is possibly TRBD1 (6 bases). This CDR3 has 15 amino acids. Trimming cost V 1 base and J 2 bases, with 11 bases left between them. Germline values: CDR1 LGHDT, CDR2 YNNKEL (reference sequence).

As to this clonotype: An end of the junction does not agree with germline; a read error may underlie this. CDR3 in amino acids: CAGSLNLLSGNEQFF. The CDR3 DNA sequence: TGTGCCGGCAGCTTAAACCTCCTTTCGGGGAATGAGCAGTTCTTC. The chain couples TRBV11-3 to TRBJ2-1; D might be TRBD2 (5 bases). The germline V gene encodes CDR1 SGHNT and CDR2 YENEEA. The CDR3 consists of 15 residues.

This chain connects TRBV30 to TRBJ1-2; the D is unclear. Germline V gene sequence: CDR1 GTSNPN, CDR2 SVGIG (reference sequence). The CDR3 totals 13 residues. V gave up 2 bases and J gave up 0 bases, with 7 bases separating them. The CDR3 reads CAWSPGTNYGYTF. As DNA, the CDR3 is TGTGCCTGGAGTCCGGGGACTAACTATGGCTACACCTTC.

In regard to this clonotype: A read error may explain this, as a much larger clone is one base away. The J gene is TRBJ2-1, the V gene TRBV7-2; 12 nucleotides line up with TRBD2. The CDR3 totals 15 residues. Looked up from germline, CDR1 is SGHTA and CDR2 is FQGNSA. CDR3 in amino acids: CASSLALLAGGEQLF. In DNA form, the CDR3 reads TGTGCCAGCAGCTTAGCTTTACTAGCGGGGGGTGAGCAGCTCTTC.

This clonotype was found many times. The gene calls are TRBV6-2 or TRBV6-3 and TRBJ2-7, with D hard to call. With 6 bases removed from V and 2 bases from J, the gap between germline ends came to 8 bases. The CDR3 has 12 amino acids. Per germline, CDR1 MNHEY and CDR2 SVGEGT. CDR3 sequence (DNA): TGTGCCAGCAGCCCGAAGGCCTACGAGCAGTACTTC. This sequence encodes CASSPKAYEQYF.

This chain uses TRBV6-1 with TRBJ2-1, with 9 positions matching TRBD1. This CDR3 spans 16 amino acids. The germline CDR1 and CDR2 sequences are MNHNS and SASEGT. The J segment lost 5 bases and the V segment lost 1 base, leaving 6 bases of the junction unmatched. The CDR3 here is CASSEVPGQGNNEQFF. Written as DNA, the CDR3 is TGTGCCAGCAGTGAAGTCCCGGGACAGGGTAACAATGAGCAGTTCTTC.

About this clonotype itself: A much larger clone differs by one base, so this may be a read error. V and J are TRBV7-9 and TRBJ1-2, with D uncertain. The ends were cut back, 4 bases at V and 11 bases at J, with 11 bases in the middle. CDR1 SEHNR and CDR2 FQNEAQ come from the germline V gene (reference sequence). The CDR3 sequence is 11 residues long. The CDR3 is CASSSTKGYTF. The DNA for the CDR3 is TGTGCCAGCAGCTCAACCAAGGGTTACACCTTC. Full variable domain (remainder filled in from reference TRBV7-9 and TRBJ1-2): DTGVSQNPRHKITKRGQNVTFRCDPISEHNRLYWYRQTLGQGPEFLTYFQNEAQLEKSRLLSDRFSAERPKGSFSTLEIQRTEQGDSAMYLCASSSTKGYTFGSGTRLTVV.

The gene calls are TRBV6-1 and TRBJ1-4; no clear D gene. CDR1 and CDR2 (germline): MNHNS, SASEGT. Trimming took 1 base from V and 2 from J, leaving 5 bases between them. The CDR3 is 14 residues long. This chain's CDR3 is CASSEDSTNEKLFF. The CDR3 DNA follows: TGTGCCAGCAGTGAAGACAGCACTAATGAAAAACTGTTTTTT.